One sample yielded the 18 T cell receptor beta chains listed below, sequenced in a study of blood T cell repertoires in COVID-19. The assay was immunoSEQ multiplex PCR, and TCRdb's table has in-frame clones only and misses some. The repertoire holds about 120,000 clones, 80% to 90% seen once, with less than 30% in the top ten. Sequences were obtained from peripheral blood. All receptors derive from a man aged 65 to 85 with active or convalescent COVID-19.

The chain combines TRBV24-1 with TRBJ2-2; possible D gene TRBD2, 5 bases. The V gene's germline CDR1 is KGHDR and CDR2 SFDVKD. Trimming left V 9 bases short and J 0 bases short, with 7 bases between. The CDR3 is made up of 13 amino acids. The chain's CDR3 is CATRGTNTGELFF. CDR3 in DNA: TGTGCCACCCGGGGTACGAACACCGGGGAGCTGTTTTTT.

The gene calls are TRBV18 and TRBJ2-7; 7 bases match TRBD1. The junction had 7 bases not matched to a gene; V was cut back by 4 bases and J by 7 bases. Per the germline V gene, CDR1 is KGHSH and CDR2 is LQKENI. The CDR3 length is 13 residues. CDR3 in DNA: TGTGCCAGCTCACTTGACAGGGTAAGGGAGCAGTACTTC. This gives the protein CASSLDRVREQYF.

The CDR3 is CASSPPGAGQPQHF. The DNA of the CDR3 is TGTGCCAGCAGCCCCCCAGGGGCAGGTCAGCCCCAGCATTTT. V and J are TRBV9 and TRBJ1-5; a weak D match, TRBD1 (6 bases). V was pared by 4 bases and J by 6 bases, with 14 bases between. Per the germline V gene, CDR1 is SGDLS and CDR2 is YYNGEE. The CDR3 is made up of 14 amino acids. Full variable domain (remainder filled in from reference TRBV9 and TRBJ1-5): DSGVTQTPKHLITATGQRVTLRCSPRSGDLSVYWYQQSLDQGLQFLIQYYNGEERAKGNILERFSAQQFPDLHSELNLSSLELGDSALYFCASSPPGAGQPQHFGDGTRLSIL.

This clone occurred once. This rearrangement joins TRBV5-1 to TRBJ1-1; D may be TRBD1 (6 bases). The CDR3 contains 14 residues. V shed 0 bases and J shed 5 bases, with 11 bases lying between them. CDR1 and CDR2 (germline): SGHRS, YFSETQ. The CDR3 nucleotides read TGCGCCAGCAGCTTGGTCACAGGGCAGACTGAAGCTTTCTTT. Protein: CASSLVTGQTEAFF.

This clone occurred a few times. V and J are TRBV5-1 and TRBJ2-7, with D possibly TRBD2 on 5 matching bases. CDR3 length: 13 residues. V dropped 0 bases and J dropped 5 bases, with 9 bases sitting between them. Germline-derived CDR1 and CDR2 are SGHRS and YFSETQ. CDR3 sequence (DNA): TGCGCCAGCAGCTTGGGAGGGTTCCACGAGCAGTACTTC. It specifies CASSLGGFHEQYF.

The V and J genes are TRBV6-6 and TRBJ1-5; tentatively, D is TRBD1 (5 bases). This CDR3 is 15 amino acids long. Germline assignment: CDR1 MNHNY and CDR2 SVGAGI (reference sequence). V was clipped by 2 bases and J by 5 bases, with 13 bases between them. CDR3 in DNA: TGTGCCAGCAGTTACGGATTGACAGTGGATCAGCCCCAGCATTTT. Encoded protein: CASSYGLTVDQPQHF.

The J gene is TRBJ2-1, the V gene TRBV6-5; 9 nucleotides match TRBD1. CDR1 is MNHEY, CDR2 SVGAGI, per germline. Trimming cost V 6 bases and J 5 bases; bases outside gene matches: 5. The CDR3 length is 14 residues. CDR3 residues: CASSTGQGHNEQFF. The CDR3 nucleotides are TGTGCCAGCAGCACGGGACAGGGCCACAATGAGCAGTTCTTC.

The CDR3 coding sequence is TGTGCCAGCACCCTACTAGCGGGAGGCCTATACGAGCAGTACTTC. It encodes CASTLLAGGLYEQYF. V usage is TRBV6-5 and J usage is TRBJ2-7, with TRBD2 identical over 12 bases. In germline, CDR1 is MNHEY, CDR2 SVGAGI. The ends lost 7 bases at V and 4 bases at J; junction bases unmatched: 8. The CDR3 sequence is 15 residues long.

The rearrangement uses TRBV3-1 (or the pseudogene TRBV3-2) and TRBJ1-5; 7 bases are shared with TRBD1. CDR1 and CDR2 from the germline V gene are LGHDT and YNNKEL (reference sequence). With 4 bases clipped from V and 1 base from J, the junction kept 7 bases outside the gene matches. The CDR3 has 16 amino acids. CDR3 residues: CASSPGTDKSNQPQHF. CDR3 coding DNA: TGTGCCAGCAGCCCCGGGACAGACAAGAGCAATCAGCCCCAGCATTTT.

V gene TRBV10-2 combines with J gene TRBJ2-7, with D possibly TRBD2 on 5 matching bases. Germline V lookup: CDR1 WSHSY, CDR2 SAAADI. V was clipped by 5 bases and J by 2 bases, with 10 bases between them. CDR3 length equals 13 residues. CDR3 in DNA: TGCGCCAGCAGTCCGCGGGTTACCTACGAGCAGTACTTC. Translation: CASSPRVTYEQYF.

V gene TRBV27 combines with J gene TRBJ1-1; D call uncertain. The CDR3 runs 16 residues. The V end was cut by 2 bases, the J end by 6 bases, with 19 bases between. Germline values: CDR1 MNHEY, CDR2 SMNVEV (reference sequence). The CDR3 reads CASSLGSEPPVAEAFF. The CDR3 bases are TGTGCCAGCAGTTTAGGGTCGGAGCCCCCAGTCGCTGAAGCTTTCTTT.

The chain uses TRBV2 and TRBJ2-3; TRBD1 agrees at 10 bases. Germline CDR1 reads SNHLY; CDR2 reads FYNNEI. The CDR3 has 16 amino acids. Germline trimming cut 5 bases from V and 1 base from J; bases unmatched to any gene: 6. In DNA, the CDR3 is TGTGCCAGCAGTAGGGACAGGGGCAAAGGCACAGATACGCAGTATTTT. It is translated as CASSRDRGKGTDTQYF.

The chain combines TRBV5-6 with TRBJ1-2, with TRBD1 identical over 7 bases. The CDR3 is 13 amino acids. Germline V CDR1 and CDR2: SGHDT, YYEEEE. With V trimmed by 5 bases and J by 5 bases, 6 bases remained unmatched. The CDR3 is CASSPGQQYGYTF. For the CDR3, the DNA is TGTGCCAGCAGTCCGGGACAGCAATATGGCTACACCTTC.

V is TRBV10-3 and J is TRBJ2-7, with D possibly matching TRBD1 (5 bases). CDR3 length equals 12 residues. Trimming removed 2 bases at V and 6 bases at J, with 8 bases between. Germline lookup yields CDR1 ENHRY and CDR2 SYGVKD. The CDR3 DNA reads TGTGCCATCAGTGAGGGCAGGGCCGAGCAGTACTTC. This sequence encodes CAISEGRAEQYF.

The chain has TRBV5-1 and TRBJ2-3; 9 nucleotides match TRBD2. The CDR3 has 15 residues. Germline loops: CDR1 SGHRS, CDR2 YFSETQ. V shed 4 bases, J shed 1 base, and the junction held 4 bases outside the gene matches. The CDR3 DNA sequence: TGCGCCAGCAGCACGCTAGCGGGACGCACAGATACGCAGTATTTT. Encoded protein: CASSTLAGRTDTQYF.

This clone showed up just once. The chain is built from TRBV28 and TRBJ2-2, with TRBD2 matching 14 bases. The germline V gene has CDR1 MDHEN and CDR2 SYDVKM. The CDR3 contains 15 residues. Trimming removed 6 bases from V and 5 bases from J; junction bases left unmatched: 2. Written as DNA, the CDR3 is TGTGCCAGCAGGACTAGCGGGAGGGAAACCGGGGAGCTGTTTTTT. It codes for CASRTSGRETGELFF.

This rearrangement joins TRBV7-2 to TRBJ2-7, with TRBD2 matching over 11 bases. The CDR3 consists of 17 residues. V lost 0 bases, J lost 4 bases, and 8 bases stayed unmatched. CDR1 and CDR2 (germline): SGHTA, FQGNSA. The DNA for the CDR3 is TGTGCCAGCAGCTTAGCCTTGACTAGCGGGAAAGGGTACGAGCAGTACTTC. Translated: CASSLALTSGKGYEQYF.

The J gene is TRBJ2-5, the V gene TRBV30, with no clear D. Trimming removed 1 base at V and 3 bases at J, with 12 bases between. The germline CDR1 and CDR2 sequences are GTSNPN and SVGIG (reference sequence). This CDR3 spans 14 amino acids. CDR3 region: CAWSAVVREETQYF. CDR3 bases: TGTGCCTGGAGTGCTGTGGTTCGGGAAGAGACCCAGTACTTC. The whole variable domain, remainder taken from reference TRBV30 and TRBJ2-5, is SQTIHQWPATLVQPVGSPLSLECTVEGTSNPNLYWYRQAAGRGLQLLFYSVGIGQISSEVPQNLSASRPQDRQFILSSKKLLLSDSGFYLCAWSAVVREETQYFGPGTRLLVL.